This T cell receptor beta chain was found in a study of shared clonotypes between healthy human individuals. This clone was picked up one time. Trimming removed 0 bases from V and 7 bases from J, with 24 bases in between. CDR3 length equals 18 residues. Germline V gene lookup returns CDR1 SGHTA and CDR2 FQGNSA. Here immunoSEQ multiplex PCR was the method, and the copy in TCRdb shows in-frame clones only, minus some. The sample contains about 1.5 million clones, 98% of which appear only once. This sequence originates from a man aged 25 to 45 in good health. The V call is TRBV7-2, the J call TRBJ1-2; possible D gene TRBD1, 5 bases. Sequenced: naive CD4+ T cells sorted from blood. As for subset: CD45RA+ positively selected. The CDR3 DNA is TGTGCCAGCAGCTTAGCTTTGATGTGGGGGGACGGAACCACTGGCTACACCTTC. This sequence encodes CASSLALMWGDGTTGYTF. Variable domain in full (rest from reference TRBV7-2 and TRBJ1-2): GAGVSQSPSNKVTEKGKDVELRCDPISGHTALYWYRQSLGQGLEFLIYFQGNSAPDKSGLPSDRFSAERTGGSVSTLTIQRTQQEDSAVYLCASSLALMWGDGTTGYTFGSGTRLTVV.